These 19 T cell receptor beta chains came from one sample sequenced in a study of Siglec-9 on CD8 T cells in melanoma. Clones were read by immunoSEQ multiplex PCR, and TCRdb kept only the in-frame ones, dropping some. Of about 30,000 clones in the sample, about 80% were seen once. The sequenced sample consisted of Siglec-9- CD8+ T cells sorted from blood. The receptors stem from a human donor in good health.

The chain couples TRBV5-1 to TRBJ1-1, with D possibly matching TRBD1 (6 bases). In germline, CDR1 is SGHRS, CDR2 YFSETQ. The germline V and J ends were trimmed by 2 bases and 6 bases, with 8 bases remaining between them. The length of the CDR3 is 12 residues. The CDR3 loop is CASSFRTAEAFF. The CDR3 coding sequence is TGCGCCAGCAGCTTTCGGACAGCTGAAGCTTTCTTT.

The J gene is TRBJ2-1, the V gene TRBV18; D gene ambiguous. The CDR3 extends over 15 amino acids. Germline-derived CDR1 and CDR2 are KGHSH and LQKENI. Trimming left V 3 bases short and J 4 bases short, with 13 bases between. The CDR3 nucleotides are TGTGCCAGCTCACCGGACGGAGTACTATACAATGAGCAGTTCTTC. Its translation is CASSPDGVLYNEQFF.

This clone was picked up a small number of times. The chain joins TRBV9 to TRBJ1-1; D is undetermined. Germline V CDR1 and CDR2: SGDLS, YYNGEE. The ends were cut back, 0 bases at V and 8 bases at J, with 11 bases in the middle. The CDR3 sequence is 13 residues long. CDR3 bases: TGTGCCAGCAGCGTAGAGGTTGGAACCGAAGCTTTCTTT. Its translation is CASSVEVGTEAFF.

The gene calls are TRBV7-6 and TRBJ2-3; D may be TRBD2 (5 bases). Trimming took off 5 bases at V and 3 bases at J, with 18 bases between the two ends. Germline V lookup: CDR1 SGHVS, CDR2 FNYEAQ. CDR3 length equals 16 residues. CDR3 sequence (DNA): TGTGCCAGCAGCCCAACCTCTAGGGAGATAACAGATACGCAGTATTTT. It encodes CASSPTSREITDTQYF.

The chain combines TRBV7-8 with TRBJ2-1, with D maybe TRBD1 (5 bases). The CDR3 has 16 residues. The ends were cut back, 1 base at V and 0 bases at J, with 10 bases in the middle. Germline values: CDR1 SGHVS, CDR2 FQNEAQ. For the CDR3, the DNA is TGTGCCAGCAGCTTAGTGGGCAGGGCCTCCTACAATGAGCAGTTCTTC. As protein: CASSLVGRASYNEQFF.

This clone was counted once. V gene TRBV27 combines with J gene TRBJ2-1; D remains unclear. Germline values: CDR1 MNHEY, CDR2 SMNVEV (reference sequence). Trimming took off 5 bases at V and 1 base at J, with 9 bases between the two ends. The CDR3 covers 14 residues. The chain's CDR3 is CASSPASSYNEQFF. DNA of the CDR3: TGTGCCAGCAGTCCAGCGTCGTCCTACAATGAGCAGTTCTTC.

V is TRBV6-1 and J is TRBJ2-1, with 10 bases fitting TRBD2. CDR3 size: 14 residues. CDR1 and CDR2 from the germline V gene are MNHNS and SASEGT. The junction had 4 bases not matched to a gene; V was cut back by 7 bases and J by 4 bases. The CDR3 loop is CASKRTSGYNEQFF. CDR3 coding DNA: TGTGCCAGCAAAAGGACTAGCGGATACAATGAGCAGTTCTTC.

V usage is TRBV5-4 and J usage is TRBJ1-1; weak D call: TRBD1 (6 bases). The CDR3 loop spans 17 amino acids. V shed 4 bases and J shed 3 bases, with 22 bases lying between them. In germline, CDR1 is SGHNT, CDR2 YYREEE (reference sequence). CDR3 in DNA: TGTGCCAGCAGCCGTTTTCCCCGACAGGCTGGGGACACTGAAGCTTTCTTT. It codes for CASSRFPRQAGDTEAFF.

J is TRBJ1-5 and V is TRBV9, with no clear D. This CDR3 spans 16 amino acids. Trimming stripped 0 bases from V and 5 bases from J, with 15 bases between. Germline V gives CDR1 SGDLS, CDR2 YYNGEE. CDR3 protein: CASSVANSNLDQPQHF. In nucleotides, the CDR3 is TGTGCCAGCAGCGTAGCTAACAGTAACCTTGATCAGCCCCAGCATTTT.

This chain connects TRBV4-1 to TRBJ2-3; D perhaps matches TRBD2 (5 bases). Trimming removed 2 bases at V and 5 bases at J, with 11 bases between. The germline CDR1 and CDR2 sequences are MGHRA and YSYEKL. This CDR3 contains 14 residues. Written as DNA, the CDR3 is TGCGCCAGCAGCCAACGTCCCGGGAAAGATACGCAGTATTTT. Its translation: CASSQRPGKDTQYF.

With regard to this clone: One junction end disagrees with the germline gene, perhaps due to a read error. CDR3 protein: CASRSGQGTELFF. CDR3 in DNA: TGTGCTAGCAGGTCCGGACAGGGCACGGAGCTGTTTTTT. V usage is TRBV7-7 and J usage is TRBJ2-2, with TRBD1 identical over 8 bases. CDR1 SSHAT and CDR2 FNYEAQ come from the germline V gene (reference sequence). This CDR3 is built from 13 residues. The whole variable domain, filled in from reference TRBV7-7 and TRBJ2-2, reads GAGVSQSPRYKVTKRGQDVTLRCDPISSHATLYWYQQALGQGPEFLTYFNYEAQPDKSGLPSDRFSAERPEGSISTLTIQRTEQRDSAMYRCASRSGQGTELFFGEGSRLTVL.

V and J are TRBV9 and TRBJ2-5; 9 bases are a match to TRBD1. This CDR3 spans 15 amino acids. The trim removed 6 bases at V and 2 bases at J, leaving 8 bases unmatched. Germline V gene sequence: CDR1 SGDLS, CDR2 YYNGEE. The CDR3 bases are TGTGCCAGCAAGGCCACAGGGGGCGTTCAAGAGACCCAGTACTTC. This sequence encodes CASKATGGVQETQYF.

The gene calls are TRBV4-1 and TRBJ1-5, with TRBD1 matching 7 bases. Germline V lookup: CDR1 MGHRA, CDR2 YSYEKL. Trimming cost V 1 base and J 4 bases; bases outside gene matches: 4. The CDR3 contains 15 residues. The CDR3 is CASSQATGPNQPQHF. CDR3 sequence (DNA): TGCGCCAGCAGCCAAGCGACAGGGCCTAATCAGCCCCAGCATTTT.

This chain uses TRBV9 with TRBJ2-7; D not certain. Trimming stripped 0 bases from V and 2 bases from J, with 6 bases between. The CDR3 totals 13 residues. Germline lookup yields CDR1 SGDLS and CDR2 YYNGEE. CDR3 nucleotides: TGTGCCAGCAGCGTAGGGGTTACCTACGAGCAGTACTTC. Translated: CASSVGVTYEQYF.

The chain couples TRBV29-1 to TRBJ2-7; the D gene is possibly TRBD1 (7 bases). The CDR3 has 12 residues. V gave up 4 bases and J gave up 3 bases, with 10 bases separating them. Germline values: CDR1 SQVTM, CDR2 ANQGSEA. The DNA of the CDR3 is TGCAGCGTTGGGGGGGACAGCTACGAGCAGTACTTC. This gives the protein CSVGGDSYEQYF.

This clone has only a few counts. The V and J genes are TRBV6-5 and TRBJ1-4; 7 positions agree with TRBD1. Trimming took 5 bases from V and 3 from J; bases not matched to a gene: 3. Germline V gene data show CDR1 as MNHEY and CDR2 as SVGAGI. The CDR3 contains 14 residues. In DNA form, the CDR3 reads TGTGCCAGCAGTATACAGGGGTCTAATGAAAAACTGTTTTTT. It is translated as CASSIQGSNEKLFF.

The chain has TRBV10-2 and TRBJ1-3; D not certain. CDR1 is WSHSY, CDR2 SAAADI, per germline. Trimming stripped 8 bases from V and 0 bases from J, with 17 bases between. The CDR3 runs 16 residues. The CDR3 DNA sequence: TGCGCCAGCGAGGGTTCTTTACAGTTCTCTGGAAACACCATATATTTT. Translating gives CASEGSLQFSGNTIYF.

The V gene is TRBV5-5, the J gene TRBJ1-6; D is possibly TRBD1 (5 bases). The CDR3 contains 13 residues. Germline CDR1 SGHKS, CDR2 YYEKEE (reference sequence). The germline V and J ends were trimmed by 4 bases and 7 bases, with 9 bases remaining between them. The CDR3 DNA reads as TGTGCCAGCAGCCGGTGGGGGAATTCACCCCTCCACTTT. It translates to CASSRWGNSPLHF.

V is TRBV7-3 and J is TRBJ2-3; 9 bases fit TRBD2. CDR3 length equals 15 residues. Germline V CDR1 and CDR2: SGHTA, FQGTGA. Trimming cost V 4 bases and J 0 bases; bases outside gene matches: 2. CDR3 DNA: TGTGCCAGCAGCTCAGCGGGGGGCAGCACAGATACGCAGTATTTT. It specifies CASSSAGGSTDTQYF.